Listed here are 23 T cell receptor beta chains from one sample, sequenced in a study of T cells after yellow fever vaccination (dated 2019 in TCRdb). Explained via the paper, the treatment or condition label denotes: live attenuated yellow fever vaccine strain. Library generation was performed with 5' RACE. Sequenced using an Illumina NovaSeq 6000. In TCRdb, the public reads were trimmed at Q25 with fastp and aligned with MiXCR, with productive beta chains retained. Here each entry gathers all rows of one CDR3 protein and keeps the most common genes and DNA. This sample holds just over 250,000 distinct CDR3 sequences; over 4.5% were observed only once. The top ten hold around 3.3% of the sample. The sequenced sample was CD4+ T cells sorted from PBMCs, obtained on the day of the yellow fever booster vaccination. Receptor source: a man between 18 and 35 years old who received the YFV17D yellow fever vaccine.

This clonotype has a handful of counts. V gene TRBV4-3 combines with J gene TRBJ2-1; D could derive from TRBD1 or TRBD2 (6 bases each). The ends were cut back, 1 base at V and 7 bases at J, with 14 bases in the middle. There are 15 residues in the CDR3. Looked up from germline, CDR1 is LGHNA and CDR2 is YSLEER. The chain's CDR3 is CASSQARGAPNEQFF. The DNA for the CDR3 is TGCGCCAGCAGCCAAGCGAGGGGGGCCCCAAATGAGCAGTTCTTC.

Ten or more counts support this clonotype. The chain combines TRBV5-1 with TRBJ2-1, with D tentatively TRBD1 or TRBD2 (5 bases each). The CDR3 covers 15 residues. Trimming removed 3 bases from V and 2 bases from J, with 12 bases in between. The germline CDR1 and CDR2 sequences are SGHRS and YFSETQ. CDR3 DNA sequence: TGCGCCAGCAGCTCCGGGGCTTCGCCCTACAATGAGCAGTTCTTC. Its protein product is CASSSGASPYNEQFF.

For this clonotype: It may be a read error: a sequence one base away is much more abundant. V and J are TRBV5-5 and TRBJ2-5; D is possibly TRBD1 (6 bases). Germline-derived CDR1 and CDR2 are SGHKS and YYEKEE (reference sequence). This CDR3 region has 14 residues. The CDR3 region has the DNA TGTGTCAGCAGCTTGGCAGGGGATCAAGAGACCCAGTACTTC. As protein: CVSSLAGDQETQYF.

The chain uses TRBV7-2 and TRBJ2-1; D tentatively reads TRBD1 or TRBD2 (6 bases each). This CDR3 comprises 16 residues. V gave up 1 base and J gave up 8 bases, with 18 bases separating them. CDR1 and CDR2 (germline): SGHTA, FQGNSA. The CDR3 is CASSLGWGRGGHEQFF. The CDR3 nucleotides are TGTGCCAGCAGCTTAGGATGGGGCAGGGGAGGCCATGAGCAGTTCTTC.

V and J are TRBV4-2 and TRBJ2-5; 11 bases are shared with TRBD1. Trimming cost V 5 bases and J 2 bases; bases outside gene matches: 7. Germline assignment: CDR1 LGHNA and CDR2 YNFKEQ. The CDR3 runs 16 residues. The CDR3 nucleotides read TGTGCCAGCAGCTTAGGAGGACAGGGGGCGCAAGAGACCCAGTACTTC. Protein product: CASSLGGQGAQETQYF.

For the CDR3, the DNA is TGTGCCAGCAGTTACGCTGGGGCCAGTGGAAACACCATATATTTT. This translates into CASSYAGASGNTIYF. The V call is TRBV6-5, the J call TRBJ1-3; TRBD1 is a possible D gene (5 bases). The ends were cut back, 2 bases at V and 3 bases at J, with 11 bases in the middle. Germline CDR1 is MNHEY and CDR2 is SVGAGI. This CDR3 has 15 amino acids.

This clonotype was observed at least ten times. The CDR3 here is CASSGQDGYEQYF. The CDR3, as DNA: TGTGCCAGCAGCGGTCAGGACGGGTACGAGCAGTACTTC. The chain recombines TRBV9 with TRBJ2-7; D is ambiguous. The CDR3 loop spans 13 amino acids. V was shortened by 3 bases and J by 4 bases, with 11 bases between the two germline ends. Germline values: CDR1 SGDLS, CDR2 YYNGEE.

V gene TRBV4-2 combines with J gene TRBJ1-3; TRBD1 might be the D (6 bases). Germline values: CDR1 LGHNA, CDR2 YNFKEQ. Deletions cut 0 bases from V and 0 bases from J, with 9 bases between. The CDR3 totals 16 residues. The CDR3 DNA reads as TGTGCCAGCAGCCAAGAAAGGGGGATCTCTGGAAACACCATATATTTT. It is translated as CASSQERGISGNTIYF.

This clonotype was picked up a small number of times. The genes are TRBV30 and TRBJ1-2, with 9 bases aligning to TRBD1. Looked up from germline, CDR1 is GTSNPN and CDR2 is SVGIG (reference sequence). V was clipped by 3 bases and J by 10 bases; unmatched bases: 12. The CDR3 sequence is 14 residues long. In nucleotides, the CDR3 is TGTGCCTGGAGCCAAGGCGGGACAGGGATTTACTACACCTTC. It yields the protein CAWSQGGTGIYYTF.

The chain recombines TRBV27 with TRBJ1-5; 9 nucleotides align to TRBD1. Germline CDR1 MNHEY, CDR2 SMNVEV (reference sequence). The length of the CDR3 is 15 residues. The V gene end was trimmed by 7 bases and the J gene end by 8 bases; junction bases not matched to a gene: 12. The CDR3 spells CASIRTGAIKEPQHF. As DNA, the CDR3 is TGTGCCAGCATAAGGACAGGGGCCATTAAGGAGCCCCAGCATTTT.

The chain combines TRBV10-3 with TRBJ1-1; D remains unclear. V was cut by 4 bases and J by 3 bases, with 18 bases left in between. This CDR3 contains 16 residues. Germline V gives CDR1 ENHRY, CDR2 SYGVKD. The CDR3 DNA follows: TGTGCCATCAGTGTCAAGGCAGGCCAAGTGCACACTGAAGCTTTCTTT. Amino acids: CAISVKAGQVHTEAFF.

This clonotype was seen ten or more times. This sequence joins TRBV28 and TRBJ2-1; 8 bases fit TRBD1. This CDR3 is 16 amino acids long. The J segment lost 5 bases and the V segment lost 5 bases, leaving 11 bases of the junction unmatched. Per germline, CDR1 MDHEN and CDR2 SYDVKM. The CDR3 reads CASSPPLGTGHNEQFF. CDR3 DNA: TGTGCCAGCAGTCCACCCTTGGGGACAGGTCACAATGAGCAGTTCTTC.

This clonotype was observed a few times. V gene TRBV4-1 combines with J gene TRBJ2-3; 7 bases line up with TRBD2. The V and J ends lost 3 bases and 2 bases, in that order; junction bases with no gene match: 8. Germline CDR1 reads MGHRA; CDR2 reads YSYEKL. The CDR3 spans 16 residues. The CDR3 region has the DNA TGCGCCAGCAGCCACGACTCCGGGACTACCACAGATACGCAGTATTTT. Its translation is CASSHDSGTTTDTQYF.

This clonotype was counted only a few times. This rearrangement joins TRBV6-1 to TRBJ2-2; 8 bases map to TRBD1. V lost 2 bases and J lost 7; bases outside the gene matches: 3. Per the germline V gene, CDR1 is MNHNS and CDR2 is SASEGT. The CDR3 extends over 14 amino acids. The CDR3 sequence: CASSEQGANGELFF. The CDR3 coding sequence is TGTGCCAGCAGTGAACAGGGGGCAAACGGGGAGCTGTTTTTT.

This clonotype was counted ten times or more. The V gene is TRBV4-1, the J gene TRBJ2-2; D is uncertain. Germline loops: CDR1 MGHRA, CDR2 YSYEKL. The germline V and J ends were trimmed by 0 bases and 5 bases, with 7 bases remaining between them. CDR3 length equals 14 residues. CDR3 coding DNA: TGCGCCAGCAGCCAAGATCACTTTACCGGGGAGCTGTTTTTT. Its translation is CASSQDHFTGELFF.

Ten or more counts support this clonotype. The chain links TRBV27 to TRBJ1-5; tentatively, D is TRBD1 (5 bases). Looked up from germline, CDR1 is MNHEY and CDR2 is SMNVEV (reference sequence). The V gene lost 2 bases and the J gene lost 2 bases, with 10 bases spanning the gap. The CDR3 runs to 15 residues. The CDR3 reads CASSLRGGGNQPQHF. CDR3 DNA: TGTGCCAGCAGTTTACGGGGGGGTGGCAATCAGCCCCAGCATTTT.

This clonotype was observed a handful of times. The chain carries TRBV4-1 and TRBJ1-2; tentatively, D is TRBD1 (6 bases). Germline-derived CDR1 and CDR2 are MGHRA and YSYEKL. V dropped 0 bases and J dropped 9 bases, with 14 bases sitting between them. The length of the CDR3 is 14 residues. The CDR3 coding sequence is TGCGCCAGCAGCCAAGAAATCAGACAGGTTCGCTACACCTTC. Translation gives CASSQEIRQVRYTF.

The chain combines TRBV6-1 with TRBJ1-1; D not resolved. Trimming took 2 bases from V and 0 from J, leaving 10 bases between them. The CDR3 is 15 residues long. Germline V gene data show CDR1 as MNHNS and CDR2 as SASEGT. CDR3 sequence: CASSEMQQVNTEAFF. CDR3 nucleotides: TGTGCCAGCAGTGAAATGCAGCAGGTGAACACTGAAGCTTTCTTT.

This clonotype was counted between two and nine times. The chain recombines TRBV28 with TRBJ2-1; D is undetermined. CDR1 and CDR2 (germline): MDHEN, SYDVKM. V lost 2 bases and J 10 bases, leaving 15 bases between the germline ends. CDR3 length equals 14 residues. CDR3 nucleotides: TGTGCCAGCAGTTTACGAGCCTATATCGGGGAGCAGTTCTTC. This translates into CASSLRAYIGEQFF.

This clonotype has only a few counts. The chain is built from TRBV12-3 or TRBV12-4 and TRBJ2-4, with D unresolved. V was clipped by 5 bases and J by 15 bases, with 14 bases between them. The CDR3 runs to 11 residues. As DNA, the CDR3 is TGTGCCAGCAGTCCCCAATACACCTTGTACTTC. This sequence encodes CASSPQYTLYF.

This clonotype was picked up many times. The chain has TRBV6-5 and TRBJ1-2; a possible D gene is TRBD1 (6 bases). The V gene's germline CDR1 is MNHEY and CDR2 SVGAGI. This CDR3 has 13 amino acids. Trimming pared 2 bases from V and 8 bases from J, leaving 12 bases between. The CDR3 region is CASSYLQGGGYTF. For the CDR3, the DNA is TGTGCCAGCAGTTACCTACAGGGAGGGGGCTACACCTTC.

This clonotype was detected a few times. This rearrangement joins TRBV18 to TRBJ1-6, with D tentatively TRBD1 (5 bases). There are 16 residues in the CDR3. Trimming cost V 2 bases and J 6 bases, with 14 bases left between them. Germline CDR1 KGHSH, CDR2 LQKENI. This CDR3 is CASSPAAHRRNSPLHF. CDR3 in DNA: TGTGCCAGCTCACCAGCGGCTCACAGGCGTAATTCACCCCTCCACTTT.

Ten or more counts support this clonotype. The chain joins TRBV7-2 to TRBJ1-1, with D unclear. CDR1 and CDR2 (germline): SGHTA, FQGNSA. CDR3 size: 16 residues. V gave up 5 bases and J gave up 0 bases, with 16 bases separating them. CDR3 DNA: TGTGCCAGCAGCCCGAGGTTGCGAACCTTGAACACTGAAGCTTTCTTT. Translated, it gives CASSPRLRTLNTEAFF.